Detailed here is one TCR beta chain. Produced via immunoSEQ multiplex PCR; TCRdb's table is partial and in-frame only. The sample yields 5,800 or so clones, about four fifths seen once. The germline CDR1 and CDR2 sequences are ENHRY and SYGVKD. V lost 5 bases to trimming and J lost 0 bases, with 14 bases between them. The CDR3 is made up of 16 amino acids. This specimen belongs to a study of immune evolution from preneoplasia to lung adenocarcinoma. The origin of this receptor is a person aged 55-79 years with lung adenocarcinoma. Sequencing was carried out using FFPE minimally invasive lung adenocarcinoma tissue. The rearrangement joins TRBV10-3 to TRBJ2-1; D could derive from TRBD1 or TRBD2 (5 bases each). The CDR3 bases are TGTGCCATCAGTCTACGGGACCCCAGCTCCTACAATGAGCAGTTCTTC. It translates to CAISLRDPSSYNEQFF.